The 22 T cell receptor beta chains below were found in one sample sequenced in a study of CD8+ T cells in alopecia areata. Following RNA extraction, reverse transcription yielded cDNA that acted as the sequencing template. TCRdb's copy holds only in-frame clones and misses some; the assay was immunoSEQ multiplex PCR. The data show approximately 140,000 clones, approximately 80% seen once. Documented treatment: oral pan-JAK inhibitor, 5-10 mg twice daily. The source material was CD8+ T cells sorted from blood, sampled at week 4, from a patient treated with tofacitinib. These receptors all come from a human donor with alopecia areata.

The V and J genes are TRBV7-9 and TRBJ2-1; D remains unclear. V was pared by 5 bases and J by 0 bases, with 11 bases between. Germline CDR1 reads SEHNR; CDR2 reads FQNEAQ (reference sequence). CDR3 length: 15 amino acids. The CDR3, as DNA: TGTGCCAGCAGCGGAGAAACCCGCTCCTACAATGAGCAGTTCTTC. It encodes CASSGETRSYNEQFF.

This clone has a handful of counts. The V call is TRBV6-5, the J call TRBJ1-3, with D unresolved. Germline V gene data show CDR1 as MNHEY and CDR2 as SVGAGI. The CDR3 runs 13 residues. The V end was cut by 0 bases, the J end by 6 bases, with 6 bases between. The CDR3 sequence is CASSYSSENTIYF. DNA for the CDR3: TGTGCCAGCAGTTACTCTTCCGAAAACACCATATATTTT.

This chain links TRBV4-1 with TRBJ2-1, with 11 bases identical to TRBD2. This CDR3 comprises 15 residues. Germline V gene sequence: CDR1 MGHRA, CDR2 YSYEKL. The V segment lost 4 bases and the J segment 10 bases; nucleotides outside the gene matches: 9. Here the CDR3 DNA reads TGCGCCAGCAGCCCTACTAGCGGGGGCGGCTGGGAGCAGTTCTTC. Translation gives CASSPTSGGGWEQFF.

The chain is built from TRBV7-2 and TRBJ2-3, with 9 bases lining up with TRBD2. Germline-derived CDR1 and CDR2 are SGHTA and FQGNSA. With V trimmed by 5 bases and J by 3 bases, 12 bases remained unmatched. This CDR3 spans 17 amino acids. CDR3 DNA: TGTGCCAGCAGCCCATGGACTAGCGAGGCATGGACAGATACGCAGTATTTT. Its protein product is CASSPWTSEAWTDTQYF.

The chain uses TRBV10-3 and TRBJ2-5; D might be TRBD2 (5 bases). The germline CDR1 and CDR2 sequences are ENHRY and SYGVKD. CDR3 length: 14 residues. Trimming stripped 4 bases from V and 5 bases from J, with 14 bases between. The CDR3 loop reads CAISGAGEGETQYF. In DNA form, the CDR3 reads TGTGCCATCAGTGGGGCCGGGGAAGGGGAGACCCAGTACTTC.

The rearrangement links TRBV2 to TRBJ2-3, with 8 bases lining up with TRBD1. V shed 6 bases, J shed 9 bases, and the junction held 5 bases outside the gene matches. Looked up from germline, CDR1 is SNHLY and CDR2 is FYNNEI. The CDR3 has 12 residues. The CDR3 sequence is CASRAWTGTQYF. CDR3 DNA sequence: TGTGCCAGCAGAGCCTGGACAGGGACGCAGTATTTT.

The rearrangement joins TRBV5-6 to TRBJ2-3; TRBD2 aligns across 8 bases. Looked up from germline, CDR1 is SGHDT and CDR2 is YYEEEE. V was clipped by 4 bases and J by 4 bases; unmatched bases: 8. This CDR3 is 15 amino acids long. DNA for the CDR3: TGTGCCAGCAGCCCCGGCGGCGGGGGGTCAGATACGCAGTATTTT. Protein: CASSPGGGGSDTQYF.

The chain combines TRBV4-1 with TRBJ2-3; 10 nucleotides agree with TRBD2. V was pared by 0 bases and J by 4 bases, with 1 base of the junction left unmatched. The length of the CDR3 is 15 residues. From germline, CDR1 is MGHRA and CDR2 YSYEKL. CDR3 residues: CASSQELAGADTQYF. In DNA, the CDR3 is TGCGCCAGCAGCCAAGAGCTAGCGGGGGCAGATACGCAGTATTTT.

This clone was seen only a few times. The chain carries TRBV27 and TRBJ2-7; D gene uncertain. Germline V lookup: CDR1 MNHEY, CDR2 SMNVEV (reference sequence). V was cut by 6 bases and J by 4 bases, with 13 bases left in between. The CDR3 consists of 13 residues. CDR3: CASSHGGWYEQYF. The CDR3, as DNA: TGTGCCAGCAGCCACGGCGGCTGGTACGAGCAGTACTTC.

On this clone itself: Other DNA sequences from this sample encode an identical CDR3 as well. The chain employs TRBV5-6 and TRBJ1-1, with unresolved D. V was cut by 0 bases and J by 2 bases, with 5 bases left in between. The CDR3 runs to 13 residues. Per the germline V gene, CDR1 is SGHDT and CDR2 is YYEEEE. The CDR3 reads CASSLGSNTEAFF. The CDR3 DNA is TGTGCCAGCAGCTTGGGGTCTAACACTGAAGCTTTCTTT.

Turning to this clone: The same CDR3 arises from other DNA sequences in this sample as well. The chain uses TRBV9 and TRBJ2-1; TRBD2 agrees at 9 bases. The trim removed 3 bases at V and 4 bases at J, leaving 5 bases unmatched. The CDR3 runs to 15 residues. Germline loops: CDR1 SGDLS, CDR2 YYNGEE. This CDR3 reads CASSGAGGSYNEQFF. The CDR3 DNA follows: TGTGCCAGCAGCGGAGCGGGGGGCTCATACAATGAGCAGTTCTTC.

The chain has TRBV15 and TRBJ2-7; D possibly matches TRBD1 or TRBD2 (6 bases each). This CDR3 region has 13 residues. Per germline, CDR1 LNHNV and CDR2 YYDKDF (reference sequence). Trimming shortened V by 1 base and J by 6 bases, and 10 bases separated the two germline ends. CDR3 bases: TGTGCCACCAGCAGAGCGGGGGCCCCCGAGCAGTACTTC. Protein sequence: CATSRAGAPEQYF.

The chain links TRBV6-5 to TRBJ2-7; 7 positions match TRBD1. The CDR3 is 16 amino acids. Unmatched junction bases numbered 8, after V lost 2 bases and J lost 1 base. Germline-derived CDR1 and CDR2 are MNHEY and SVGAGI. The CDR3 sequence is CASSYPTLTGSYEQYF. The DNA of the CDR3 is TGTGCCAGCAGTTACCCTACATTGACAGGGTCCTACGAGCAGTACTTC.

The chain is built from TRBV29-1 and TRBJ2-7, with TRBD1 identical over 8 bases. Germline CDR1 SQVTM, CDR2 ANQGSEA. J was trimmed by 6 bases and V by 5 bases; bases with no gene match: 3. The CDR3 is 11 residues long. The CDR3 protein is CSVYRGSEQYF. DNA of the CDR3: TGCAGCGTTTACAGGGGGAGCGAGCAGTACTTC.

V usage is TRBV23-1 and J usage is TRBJ1-6; possible D gene TRBD1, 5 bases. TRBV23-1 is reported as an ORF; its role is uncertain. V lost 0 bases to trimming and J lost 14 bases, with 17 bases between them. The CDR3 totals 15 residues. This CDR3 reads CASSQSNGGMGTLHF. The DNA of the CDR3 is TGCGCCAGCAGTCAATCGAATGGGGGGATGGGAACCCTCCACTTT.

The rearrangement uses TRBV9 and TRBJ2-1, with D unresolved. Germline values: CDR1 SGDLS, CDR2 YYNGEE. Trimming shortened V by 4 bases and J by 7 bases, and 15 bases separated the two germline ends. This CDR3 is 14 amino acids long. The CDR3 sequence is CASSINDLRNEQFF. The CDR3 coding sequence is TGTGCCAGCAGCATAAATGACCTACGAAATGAGCAGTTCTTC.

The chain joins TRBV4-1 to TRBJ2-5, with unresolved D. Germline CDR1 is MGHRA and CDR2 is YSYEKL. V lost 0 bases, J lost 5 bases, and 10 bases lay in between. The CDR3 covers 14 residues. CDR3 region: CASSQDSKGETQYF. The CDR3 DNA is TGCGCCAGCAGCCAAGACTCGAAAGGGGAGACCCAGTACTTC.

The chain carries TRBV29-1 and TRBJ2-5, with D tentatively TRBD1 (5 bases). The V end was cut by 2 bases, the J end by 2 bases, with 9 bases between. The CDR3 is 13 residues long. Germline V lookup: CDR1 SQVTM, CDR2 ANQGSEA. CDR3 in DNA: TGCAGCGTTGAAACAGGACATCAAGAGACCCAGTACTTC. Its protein product is CSVETGHQETQYF.

DNA of the CDR3: TGCGCCAGCAGCCTGGGGACGAGGGTGGAAGAGACCCAGTACTTC. Protein: CASSLGTRVEETQYF. The gene calls are TRBV4-3 and TRBJ2-5, with D possibly being TRBD1 or TRBD2 (5 bases each). The V end lost 4 bases, the J end lost 3 bases, and 15 bases lay between the germline ends. Germline V gene sequence: CDR1 LGHNA, CDR2 YSLEER. The CDR3 contains 15 residues.

CDR3 in DNA: TGCGCCAGCAGCGCCGGGACAGGGTACTACGAGCAGTACTTC. It is translated as CASSAGTGYYEQYF. The chain joins TRBV5-1 to TRBJ2-7, with 9 positions matching TRBD1. Trimming removed 4 bases from V and 3 bases from J; junction bases left unmatched: 5. The CDR3 runs to 14 residues. Looked up from germline, CDR1 is SGHRS and CDR2 is YFSETQ.

V gene TRBV25-1 combines with J gene TRBJ2-3; D possibly corresponds to TRBD2 (6 bases). Germline V CDR1 and CDR2: MGHDK, SYGVNS. V lost 6 bases and J lost 4, with 14 bases in between. The CDR3 contains 14 residues. CDR3 nucleotides: TGTGCCAGCAGCCCATTGAGGGAGGCAGATACGCAGTATTTT. Translated: CASSPLREADTQYF.

The chain joins TRBV30 to TRBJ2-7; D might be TRBD2 (5 bases). V shed 1 base and J shed 2 bases, with 18 bases lying between them. This CDR3 contains 16 residues. The germline gives CDR1 GTSNPN, CDR2 SVGIG (reference sequence). The CDR3, as DNA: TGTGCCTGGAGTGGGTTCAGCAGCGGTGCAACCTACGAGCAGTACTTC. Its protein is CAWSGFSSGATYEQYF. The full variable domain, completed using reference TRBV30 and TRBJ2-7, is SQTIHQWPATLVQPVGSPLSLECTVEGTSNPNLYWYRQAAGRGLQLLFYSVGIGQISSEVPQNLSASRPQDRQFILSSKKLLLSDSGFYLCAWSGFSSGATYEQYFGPGTRLTVT.